These 27 T cell receptor beta chains were all obtained from the same sample, sequenced in a study of OX40 agonist ivuxolimab in advanced cancers. The library was built by means of the immunoSEQ multiplex PCR assay. Sourced from immuneACCESS, this table was stored by TCRdb with only in-frame sequences that have V and J called. A share of the clones is absent; for the studies checked, an unresolved V gene accounts for under half, and the remainder has no known explanation. The sample data list around 90,000 clones, and roughly 91% of these were observed just once. The ten largest clonotypes hold about 0.33% of the sample. Sequenced material: CD4+ or CD8+ T cells sorted from blood, taken in a trial of the OX40 agonist ivuxolimab. The receptors here all came from an adult with an advanced solid tumor such as melanoma, head and neck, liver or kidney cancer.

The chain uses TRBV4-2 and TRBJ2-7; no clear D. V was cut by 0 bases and J by 0 bases, with 12 bases left in between. The CDR3 length is 16 residues. Germline CDR1 LGHNA, CDR2 YNFKEQ. Here the CDR3 reads CASSQETAGYSYEQYF. The CDR3 DNA follows: TGTGCCAGCAGCCAAGAGACCGCTGGATACTCCTACGAGCAGTACTTC.

The rearrangement links TRBV5-4 to TRBJ1-6, with 8 nucleotides matching TRBD1. Germline CDR1 and CDR2: SGHNT and YYREEE (reference sequence). The J segment lost 8 bases and the V segment lost 2 bases, leaving 6 bases of the junction unmatched. The CDR3 is 15 residues long. CDR3 DNA sequence: TGTGCCAGCAGCTTACCGGGACAGGTTGATTCACCCCTCCACTTT. Translated, it gives CASSLPGQVDSPLHF.

This chain joins TRBV5-4 and TRBJ2-3, with D perhaps given as TRBD1 or TRBD2 (7 bases each). Trimming took 4 bases from V and 1 from J, leaving 16 bases between them. Germline V gene data show CDR1 as SGHNT and CDR2 as YYREEE (reference sequence). The CDR3 has 16 amino acids. The CDR3 region has the DNA TGTGCCAGCAGCGCAGGGGGGGACAGCCGCACAGATACGCAGTATTTT. It codes for CASSAGGDSRTDTQYF.

This clone was seen only once. This chain joins TRBV29-1 and TRBJ2-1, with TRBD2 matching 12 bases. CDR1 and CDR2 (germline): SQVTM, ANQGSEA. The ends lost 7 bases at V and 5 bases at J; junction bases unmatched: 9. The CDR3 contains 15 residues. The CDR3 DNA reads TGCAGCGCTCCTAGCGGGGGGGCCACTAACAATGAGCAGTTCTTC. Translation: CSAPSGGATNNEQFF.

V and J are TRBV27 and TRBJ2-3; no clear D gene. Trimming took off 3 bases at V and 5 bases at J, with 6 bases between the two ends. Germline CDR1 reads MNHEY; CDR2 reads SMNVEV (reference sequence). This CDR3 has 12 residues. The CDR3 here is CASSFRGDTQYF. The DNA of the CDR3 is TGTGCCAGCAGTTTTAGAGGAGATACGCAGTATTTT.

For the CDR3, the DNA is TGTGCCAGTAGGCCTGACAGGGGATGGGCCGAGACCCAGTACTTC. Translating gives CASRPDRGWAETQYF. This sequence joins TRBV19 and TRBJ2-5, with 8 bases fitting TRBD1. CDR1 is LNHDA, CDR2 SQIVND, per germline (reference sequence). The trim removed 6 bases at V and 5 bases at J, leaving 11 bases unmatched. The CDR3 length is 15 residues.

This clone was found once. The chain links TRBV5-1 to TRBJ1-2; D perhaps matches TRBD1 (6 bases). The CDR3 consists of 13 residues. V dropped 3 bases and J dropped 8 bases, with 14 bases sitting between them. CDR1 is SGHRS, CDR2 YFSETQ, per germline. CDR3 loop: CASSSEGGHGYTF. In nucleotides, the CDR3 is TGCGCCAGCAGCTCGGAGGGGGGGCACGGCTACACCTTC.

This rearrangement joins TRBV5-1 to TRBJ2-3; either TRBD1 or TRBD2 may supply D (5 bases each). Germline loops: CDR1 SGHRS, CDR2 YFSETQ. CDR3 length: 13 amino acids. The V gene lost 4 bases and the J gene lost 0 bases, with 6 bases spanning the gap. CDR3 nucleotide sequence: TGCGCCAGCAGCCGGGACAGCACAGATACGCAGTATTTT. This gives the protein CASSRDSTDTQYF.

The rearrangement links TRBV5-1 to TRBJ2-5, with 7 bases fitting TRBD1. The CDR3 runs 14 residues. Germline CDR1 and CDR2: SGHRS and YFSETQ. V lost 0 bases and J lost 4; bases outside the gene matches: 3. The CDR3 is CASSLDDRVETQYF. In DNA, the CDR3 is TGCGCCAGCAGCTTGGACGACAGGGTAGAGACCCAGTACTTC.

The V gene is TRBV4-1, the J gene TRBJ1-2; tentatively, D is TRBD1 (6 bases). Trimming left V 4 bases short and J 8 bases short, with 20 bases between. Germline V gene data show CDR1 as MGHRA and CDR2 as YSYEKL. This CDR3 contains 15 residues. The CDR3 sequence is CASSLPQGGSRGYTF. Here the CDR3 DNA reads TGCGCCAGCAGCCTACCCCAAGGGGGATCGCGGGGCTACACCTTC.

The chain links TRBV5-1 to TRBJ2-3, with D perhaps TRBD2 (6 bases). The germline gives CDR1 SGHRS, CDR2 YFSETQ. The CDR3 sequence is 14 residues long. V lost 2 bases to trimming and J lost 2 bases, with 9 bases between them. The CDR3 reads CASSLGTYTDTQYF. CDR3 sequence (DNA): TGCGCCAGCAGCTTAGGGACTTACACAGATACGCAGTATTTT.

The V gene is TRBV6-5, the J gene TRBJ2-7, with TRBD1 matching 8 bases. V shed 6 bases, J shed 0 bases, and the junction held 7 bases outside the gene matches. The CDR3 consists of 15 residues. Germline CDR1 MNHEY, CDR2 SVGAGI. CDR3 nucleotides: TGTGCCAGCAGCCGGGACAGGACCCACTCCTACGAGCAGTACTTC. It yields the protein CASSRDRTHSYEQYF.

The chain combines TRBV10-3 with TRBJ2-1; possible D gene TRBD1, 6 bases. The V end was cut by 11 bases, the J end by 6 bases, with 17 bases between. Germline lookup yields CDR1 ENHRY and CDR2 SYGVKD. This CDR3 is built from 13 residues. The chain's CDR3 is CAGRGSVGNEQFF. The CDR3 DNA reads TGTGCCGGCAGGGGTTCTGTTGGCAATGAGCAGTTCTTC.

The chain employs TRBV19 and TRBJ2-5; D is unresolved. Germline loops: CDR1 LNHDA, CDR2 SQIVND (reference sequence). There are 14 residues in the CDR3. Deletions cut 3 bases from V and 5 bases from J, with 13 bases between. The CDR3 sequence is CASSILGPRETQYF. DNA of the CDR3: TGTGCCAGTAGTATCCTAGGGCCTCGGGAGACCCAGTACTTC.

The chain's CDR3 is CASVSYGTGRNEQFF. The CDR3 bases are TGTGCTAGTGTCTCTTACGGGACAGGGAGGAATGAGCAGTTCTTC. The chain is built from TRBV12-5 and TRBJ2-1, with TRBD1 identical over 9 bases. Germline CDR1 is LGHNT and CDR2 is FRNRAP. The V and J ends lost 7 bases and 7 bases, in that order; junction bases with no gene match: 11. This CDR3 region has 15 residues.

This clone was seen only once. The rearrangement uses TRBV5-4 and TRBJ2-7; D unclear. The CDR3 loop spans 13 amino acids. Germline assignment: CDR1 SGHNT and CDR2 YYREEE (reference sequence). V was clipped by 0 bases and J by 6 bases, with 10 bases between them. The DNA for the CDR3 is TGTGCCAGCAGCTTGGCCAACCTCATCGAGCAGTACTTC. Protein sequence: CASSLANLIEQYF.

This clone was counted a single time. The same CDR3 also results from other DNA sequences found in this sample. The chain combines TRBV25-1 with TRBJ2-5, with D tentatively TRBD1 (5 bases). This CDR3 region has 11 residues. Germline-derived CDR1 and CDR2 are MGHDK and SYGVNS. Trimming shortened V by 8 bases and J by 3 bases, and 7 bases separated the two germline ends. The chain's CDR3 is CASGREETQYF. The CDR3 nucleotides are TGTGCCAGCGGCAGGGAAGAGACCCAGTACTTC.

This chain connects TRBV9 to TRBJ1-1; a weak D match, TRBD1 (6 bases). The CDR3 loop spans 12 amino acids. V was shortened by 4 bases and J by 13 bases, with 17 bases between the two germline ends. Germline loops: CDR1 SGDLS, CDR2 YYNGEE. CDR3 DNA: TGTGCCAGCAGCAGGGGCGAAGGGGGAGGTTTCTTT. It codes for CASSRGEGGGFF.

CDR3 sequence: CATSTPGSGKTQYF. The CDR3 nucleotides are TGTGCCACCAGCACCCCGGGGTCCGGGAAGACCCAGTACTTC. V and J are TRBV15 and TRBJ2-5, with D tentatively TRBD2 (5 bases). CDR3 size: 14 residues. Trimming stripped 4 bases from V and 6 bases from J, with 15 bases between. Germline assignment: CDR1 LNHNV and CDR2 YYDKDF (reference sequence).

This clone was counted a few times. This sequence joins TRBV5-1 and TRBJ1-2; D call uncertain. Germline CDR1 and CDR2: SGHRS and YFSETQ. V dropped 4 bases and J dropped 4 bases, with 11 bases sitting between them. This CDR3 has 13 amino acids. The CDR3 sequence is CASSVLRTYGYTF. CDR3 nucleotides: TGCGCCAGCAGCGTCTTACGGACCTATGGCTACACCTTC.

This clone was picked up one time. The chain recombines TRBV7-2 with TRBJ1-1; possibly TRBD1 for D (6 bases). Trimming took off 1 base at V and 0 bases at J, with 9 bases between the two ends. The CDR3 contains 15 residues. Germline V CDR1 and CDR2: SGHTA, FQGNSA. The CDR3 region has the DNA TGTGCCAGCAGCTTAGTTACAGGGATGAACACTGAAGCTTTCTTT. The encoded protein is CASSLVTGMNTEAFF.

This clone was detected only a few times. The chain is built from TRBV5-1 and TRBJ1-6; the match to TRBD1 covers 10 bases. The CDR3 covers 17 residues. The V gene's germline CDR1 is SGHRS and CDR2 YFSETQ. V lost 0 bases, J lost 4 bases, and 4 bases stayed unmatched. CDR3 region: CASSLGQGAVYNSPLHF. DNA of the CDR3: TGCGCCAGCAGCTTGGGACAGGGGGCGGTTTATAATTCACCCCTCCACTTT.

This rearrangement joins TRBV28 to TRBJ1-2; D may be TRBD1 (6 bases). The CDR3 is made up of 13 amino acids. CDR1 and CDR2 from the germline V gene are MDHEN and SYDVKM. Trimming removed 8 bases from V and 7 bases from J, with 17 bases in between. DNA for the CDR3: TGTGCCAGCCTAGGGGGGGCTGGGAGTGGCTACACCTTC. Encoded protein: CASLGGAGSGYTF.

This clone was detected once. J is TRBJ2-7 and V is TRBV5-4, with 11 bases matching TRBD1. This CDR3 comprises 15 residues. Germline lookup yields CDR1 SGHNT and CDR2 YYREEE (reference sequence). The trim removed 2 bases at V and 4 bases at J, leaving 5 bases unmatched. The CDR3 sequence: CASSFGTGGTYEQYF. The CDR3 bases are TGTGCCAGCAGCTTCGGGACAGGGGGGACTTACGAGCAGTACTTC.

The chain links TRBV5-6 to TRBJ2-1; either TRBD1 or TRBD2 may supply D (6 bases each). Trimming pared 0 bases from V and 9 bases from J, leaving 16 bases between. Germline loops: CDR1 SGHDT, CDR2 YYEEEE. The length of the CDR3 is 15 residues. The CDR3 here is CASSLEPRLGGEQFF. CDR3 coding DNA: TGTGCCAGCAGCTTGGAGCCTCGACTAGGGGGTGAGCAGTTCTTC.

The chain is built from TRBV27 and TRBJ1-2; the D is unclear. The length of the CDR3 is 14 residues. The V gene's germline CDR1 is MNHEY and CDR2 SMNVEV (reference sequence). V was trimmed by 3 bases and J by 6 bases, leaving 14 bases between them. The CDR3 region is CASSLTQRSNGYTF. DNA for the CDR3: TGTGCCAGCAGTTTGACGCAGCGCTCAAATGGCTACACCTTC.

The chain combines TRBV6-5 with TRBJ1-2; the D gene is possibly TRBD1 (6 bases). V lost 0 bases and J lost 4, with 9 bases in between. From germline, CDR1 is MNHEY and CDR2 SVGAGI. The CDR3 is made up of 14 amino acids. CDR3: CASSYSMTGYGYTF. Here the CDR3 DNA reads TGTGCCAGCAGTTACTCCATGACAGGCTATGGCTACACCTTC.